A selection of T cell receptor beta chains follows, all from one sample in a study of early T cells in non-severe SARS-CoV-2 infection. TCRdb recomputed calls from the 5' RACE reads with MiXCR, one row per CDR3 protein. The data contain 64,000 or so distinct CDR3 sequences, approximately 12% of them seen just once; the ten biggest clones take up approximately 1.3%. The sample consisted of whole blood, taken at baseline. These receptors all stem from an adult who was a healthcare worker with PCR-confirmed SARS-CoV-2 infection or an uninfected control (not recorded which). Both conserved end residues are part of each CDR3. The order of the fields is clone size, V gene, D gene, J gene, CDR3 protein, CDR3 DNA. D genes are given only for firm matches. The size entry is marked missing in some rows and otherwise reads once, few, many or a size class.

clone_size: few; v_call: TRBV28; d_call: .; j_call: TRBJ2-7; cdr3_aa: CASSLSGDAYEQYF; cdr3_nt: TGTGCCAGCAGTTTGAGTGGGGACGCCTACGAGCAGTACTTC
clone_size: many; v_call: TRBV10-2; d_call: .; j_call: TRBJ2-3; cdr3_aa: CASSVQGTDTQYF; cdr3_nt: TGCGCCAGCAGTGTACAGGGCACAGATACGCAGTATTTT
clone_size: many; v_call: TRBV29-1; d_call: TRBD2; j_call: TRBJ2-2; cdr3_aa: CSVVAGGPNTGELFF; cdr3_nt: TGCAGCGTTGTAGCGGGGGGCCCAAACACCGGGGAGCTGTTTTTT
clone_size: few; v_call: TRBV5-1; d_call: TRBD2; j_call: TRBJ2-5; cdr3_aa: CASSRISGGAAETQYF; cdr3_nt: TGCGCCAGCAGCCGGATTAGCGGGGGGGCCGCAGAGACCCAGTACTTC
clone_size: few; v_call: TRBV13; d_call: TRBD2; j_call: TRBJ2-3; cdr3_aa: CASSESGGNTDTQYF; cdr3_nt: TGTGCCAGCAGTGAAAGCGGGGGGAACACAGATACGCAGTATTTT
clone_size: .; v_call: TRBV28; d_call: .; j_call: TRBJ1-6; cdr3_aa: CASNWDGGNYNSPLHF; cdr3_nt: TGTGCCAGCAATTGGGACGGGGGGAACTATAATTCACCCCTCCACTTT
clone_size: few; v_call: TRBV9; d_call: TRBD1; j_call: TRBJ1-6; cdr3_aa: CASSIEGTANSPLHF; cdr3_nt: TGTGCCAGCAGCATAGAGGGGACAGCGAATTCACCCCTCCACTTT
clone_size: few; v_call: TRBV27; d_call: .; j_call: TRBJ2-7; cdr3_aa: CASSPRDGSYEQYF; cdr3_nt: TGTGCCAGCAGTCCGCGGGACGGCTCCTACGAGCAGTACTTC
clone_size: few; v_call: TRBV2; d_call: .; j_call: TRBJ2-7; cdr3_aa: CASKAYYEQYF; cdr3_nt: TGTGCCAGCAAGGCGTACTACGAGCAGTACTTC
clone_size: few; v_call: TRBV15; d_call: .; j_call: TRBJ2-2; cdr3_aa: CATSRDMTAGELFF; cdr3_nt: TGTGCCACCAGCAGAGATATGACCGCCGGGGAGCTGTTTTTT
clone_size: .; v_call: TRBV12-5; d_call: .; j_call: TRBJ2-2; cdr3_aa: CASLGGNTGELFF; cdr3_nt: TGTGCTAGTCTCGGGGGGAACACCGGGGAGCTGTTTTTT
clone_size: many; v_call: TRBV29-1; d_call: TRBD1; j_call: TRBJ2-7; cdr3_aa: CSVWSRGQIYEQYF; cdr3_nt: TGCAGCGTTTGGTCCAGGGGGCAGATCTACGAGCAGTACTTC
clone_size: .; v_call: TRBV7-9; d_call: TRBD2; j_call: TRBJ2-1; cdr3_aa: CASSPTSLLAGLEEQFF; cdr3_nt: TGTGCCAGCAGCCCCACGAGTCTCCTAGCGGGGTTGGAAGAGCAGTTCTTC
clone_size: few; v_call: TRBV28; d_call: .; j_call: TRBJ2-1; cdr3_aa: CASSHGGSSYNEQFF; cdr3_nt: TGTGCCAGCAGTCATGGGGGGAGCTCCTACAATGAGCAGTTCTTC
clone_size: few; v_call: TRBV23-1; d_call: TRBD1; j_call: TRBJ2-2; cdr3_aa: CASTSPIRDSKGKMNTGELFF; cdr3_nt: TGCGCCAGCACATCTCCTATCCGGGACAGCAAGGGCAAGATGAACACCGGGGAGCTGTTTTTT
clone_size: .; v_call: TRBV10-3; d_call: TRBD1; j_call: TRBJ2-2; cdr3_aa: CAIKTGEVGELFF; cdr3_nt: TGTGCCATCAAGACAGGGGAAGTCGGGGAGCTGTTTTTT
clone_size: .; v_call: TRBV10-3; d_call: TRBD1; j_call: TRBJ2-7; cdr3_aa: CATLQGDEQYF; cdr3_nt: TGTGCCACACTCCAGGGGGACGAGCAGTACTTC
clone_size: many; v_call: TRBV19; d_call: .; j_call: TRBJ1-4; cdr3_aa: CASSIRGQVGEKLFF; cdr3_nt: TGTGCCAGTAGTATACGGGGGCAGGTTGGTGAAAAACTGTTTTTT
clone_size: few; v_call: TRBV11-2; d_call: .; j_call: TRBJ2-3; cdr3_aa: CASSSGKGQVWRKDTQYF; cdr3_nt: TGTGCCAGCAGTTCCGGAAAGGGCCAAGTCTGGAGGAAAGATACGCAGTATTTT
clone_size: many; v_call: TRBV7-2; d_call: TRBD1; j_call: TRBJ2-1; cdr3_aa: CASRPDRARRNEQFF; cdr3_nt: TGTGCCAGCAGACCGGACAGGGCCCGCAGGAATGAGCAGTTCTTC
clone_size: few; v_call: TRBV4-3; d_call: .; j_call: TRBJ2-6; cdr3_aa: CASSQDGQGSGANVLTF; cdr3_nt: TGCGCCAGCAGCCAAGATGGCCAGGGGAGTGGGGCCAACGTCCTGACTTTC
clone_size: .; v_call: TRBV11-2; d_call: .; j_call: TRBJ2-1; cdr3_aa: CASSHRRRNEQFF; cdr3_nt: TGTGCCAGCAGTCACCGGAGGCGAAATGAGCAGTTCTTC
clone_size: few; v_call: TRBV29-1; d_call: .; j_call: TRBJ2-1; cdr3_aa: CSVEDTHYNEQFF; cdr3_nt: TGCAGCGTTGAGGACACCCACTACAATGAGCAGTTCTTC
clone_size: few; v_call: TRBV28; d_call: TRBD2; j_call: TRBJ2-2; cdr3_aa: CASSFWGGTSGTITGELFF; cdr3_nt: TGTGCCAGCAGTTTTTGGGGTGGTACTAGCGGGACGATCACCGGGGAGCTGTTTTTT
clone_size: .; v_call: TRBV11-2; d_call: .; j_call: TRBJ2-1; cdr3_aa: CASSSPRAPYNEQFF; cdr3_nt: TGTGCCAGCAGCTCTCCGCGTGCTCCCTACAATGAGCAGTTCTTC
clone_size: .; v_call: TRBV28; d_call: TRBD2; j_call: TRBJ2-2; cdr3_aa: CASGTIGAGGPTGELFF; cdr3_nt: TGTGCCAGCGGAACGATCGGGGCGGGAGGTCCCACCGGGGAGCTGTTTTTT
clone_size: many; v_call: TRBV6-4; d_call: .; j_call: TRBJ1-2; cdr3_aa: CASSDSYRFPAGYTF; cdr3_nt: TGTGCCAGCAGTGACTCGTATAGGTTTCCGGCTGGCTACACCTTC
clone_size: many; v_call: TRBV5-1; d_call: .; j_call: TRBJ1-2; cdr3_aa: CASSSYPQGGGYTF; cdr3_nt: TGCGCCAGCAGCTCTTACCCACAGGGTGGCGGCTACACCTTC
clone_size: .; v_call: TRBV6-1; d_call: .; j_call: TRBJ2-3; cdr3_aa: CASSAASLDTQYF; cdr3_nt: TGTGCCAGCAGTGCCGCTAGTCTTGATACGCAGTATTTT
clone_size: .; v_call: TRBV19; d_call: .; j_call: TRBJ2-5; cdr3_aa: CASSRRGQETQYF; cdr3_nt: TGTGCCAGTAGTAGGAGGGGGCAAGAGACCCAGTACTTC
clone_size: many; v_call: TRBV27; d_call: .; j_call: TRBJ2-1; cdr3_aa: CASSSYYGLRDRYNEQFF; cdr3_nt: TGTGCCAGCAGTTCGTATTATGGACTTAGAGACCGTTACAATGAGCAGTTCTTC
clone_size: few; v_call: TRBV11-2; d_call: .; j_call: TRBJ1-5; cdr3_aa: CASSLGGGQPQHF; cdr3_nt: TGTGCCAGCAGCTTAGGCGGGGGTCAGCCCCAGCATTTT
clone_size: .; v_call: TRBV19; d_call: TRBD1; j_call: TRBJ1-5; cdr3_aa: CASSSPQGGVWSNQPQHF; cdr3_nt: TGTGCCAGTAGTTCTCCACAGGGGGGTGTTTGGAGCAATCAGCCCCAGCATTTT
clone_size: .; v_call: TRBV19; d_call: .; j_call: TRBJ2-2; cdr3_aa: CASSLSFANTGELFF; cdr3_nt: TGTGCCAGTAGCTTGAGCTTTGCGAACACCGGGGAGCTGTTTTTT
clone_size: .; v_call: TRBV12-3/TRBV12-4; d_call: TRBD1; j_call: TRBJ1-6; cdr3_aa: CATNRGFSNSPLHF; cdr3_nt: TGTGCCACCAACAGGGGATTCAGTAATTCACCCCTCCACTTT
clone_size: .; v_call: TRBV7-6; d_call: TRBD1; j_call: TRBJ2-1; cdr3_aa: CASDQGQGREQFF; cdr3_nt: TGTGCCAGCGACCAAGGACAGGGACGGGAGCAGTTCTTC
clone_size: .; v_call: TRBV29-1; d_call: TRBD1; j_call: TRBJ1-1; cdr3_aa: CSVDKQGTYAFF; cdr3_nt: TGCAGCGTGGACAAACAGGGGACCTACGCTTTCTTT
clone_size: few; v_call: TRBV6-2/TRBV6-3; d_call: .; j_call: TRBJ2-1; cdr3_aa: CATLQGSRSYNEQFF; cdr3_nt: TGTGCCACCCTTCAGGGGTCGAGGTCCTACAATGAGCAGTTCTTC
clone_size: few; v_call: TRBV9; d_call: .; j_call: TRBJ2-2; cdr3_aa: CASSSRDGNTGELFF; cdr3_nt: TGTGCCAGCAGCTCCAGGGACGGGAACACCGGGGAGCTGTTTTTT
clone_size: few; v_call: TRBV11-2; d_call: .; j_call: TRBJ1-4; cdr3_aa: CASSLTGTYTNEKLFF; cdr3_nt: TGTGCCAGCAGCCTCACAGGGACCTATACTAATGAAAAACTGTTTTTT
clone_size: few; v_call: TRBV11-2; d_call: .; j_call: TRBJ2-5; cdr3_aa: CASSLAGRWETQYF; cdr3_nt: TGTGCCAGCAGCTTAGCAGGGAGATGGGAGACCCAGTACTTC
clone_size: .; v_call: TRBV12-3/TRBV12-4; d_call: TRBD1; j_call: TRBJ2-7; cdr3_aa: CASRPGTGRYEQYF; cdr3_nt: TGTGCCAGCAGACCCGGGACAGGGAGGTACGAGCAGTACTTC
clone_size: few; v_call: TRBV6-6; d_call: TRBD1; j_call: TRBJ2-5; cdr3_aa: CASSETGGGKTQYF; cdr3_nt: TGTGCCAGCAGTGAGACAGGGGGCGGAAAGACCCAGTACTTC
clone_size: .; v_call: TRBV14; d_call: TRBD1; j_call: TRBJ2-3; cdr3_aa: CASSPGQAGADTQYF; cdr3_nt: TGTGCCAGCAGCCCCGGACAGGCCGGCGCAGATACGCAGTATTTT
clone_size: many; v_call: TRBV28; d_call: TRBD2; j_call: TRBJ2-7; cdr3_aa: CASSFPSGLYEQYF; cdr3_nt: TGTGCCAGCAGTTTCCCTAGCGGGTTGTACGAGCAGTACTTC
clone_size: few; v_call: TRBV27; d_call: .; j_call: TRBJ1-6; cdr3_aa: CASSLMAEAPLHF; cdr3_nt: TGTGCCAGCAGTTTAATGGCTGAGGCACCCCTCCACTTT
clone_size: many; v_call: TRBV27; d_call: .; j_call: TRBJ1-1; cdr3_aa: CASSLGGNTEAFF; cdr3_nt: TGTGCCAGCAGTTTAGGGGGCAACACTGAAGCTTTCTTT
clone_size: .; v_call: TRBV11-2; d_call: .; j_call: TRBJ1-6; cdr3_aa: CASRVVGNSPLHF; cdr3_nt: TGTGCCAGCAGAGTCGTGGGGAATTCACCCCTCCACTTT
clone_size: .; v_call: TRBV9; d_call: .; j_call: TRBJ2-3; cdr3_aa: CASSVDPADTQYF; cdr3_nt: TGTGCCAGCAGCGTAGATCCGGCGGATACGCAGTATTTT
clone_size: .; v_call: TRBV27; d_call: TRBD2; j_call: TRBJ2-2; cdr3_aa: CASSLAGVLRTGELFF; cdr3_nt: TGTGCCAGCAGTCTAGCGGGAGTCTTGAGGACCGGGGAGCTGTTTTTT
clone_size: few; v_call: TRBV14; d_call: TRBD2; j_call: TRBJ2-3; cdr3_aa: CASSQGGGSGSFTDTQYF; cdr3_nt: TGTGCCAGCAGCCAAGGCGGGGGAAGCGGGAGCTTCACAGATACGCAGTATTTT
clone_size: few; v_call: TRBV20-1; d_call: TRBD2; j_call: TRBJ2-7; cdr3_aa: CSARGGTSGGYEQYF; cdr3_nt: TGCAGTGCTAGAGGAGGGACTAGCGGGGGCTACGAGCAGTACTTC
clone_size: few; v_call: TRBV11-2; d_call: TRBD2; j_call: TRBJ2-5; cdr3_aa: CASSFGREVETQYF; cdr3_nt: TGTGCCAGCAGCTTCGGGAGGGAGGTAGAGACCCAGTACTTC